The TCR beta chain described here comes from a study of glioma-infiltrating T cells. Study-level findings and limits: Very few CDR3 sequences were shared between tissue and blood.

Using RNA template, CDR3s of TCR alpha and beta were amplified with iRepertoire arm-PCR. Tissue mRNA or PBMC total RNA, about 90-400 ng, went into one-step reverse transcription and amplification. A single record per CDR3 protein comes from TCRdb applying MiXCR to the multiplex PCR reads. The sample contains around 150,000 distinct CDR3 sequences, 30% to 40% of which appear only once. The V gene end was trimmed by 4 bases and the J gene end by 3 bases; junction bases not matched to a gene: 4. The germline gives CDR1 KGHSH, CDR2 LQKENI. The CDR3 runs 14 residues. This clonotype appeared a few times. Its specificity is not known.

The TCR comes from a human donor with low-grade glioma or glioblastoma, undergoing nonglioma brain surgery, or in good health (not recorded which). V and J are TRBV18 and TRBJ2-7; 9 positions agree with TRBD1. Sequenced input: glioma tissue, nonneoplastic brain tissue, or PBMCs (not recorded which). The CDR3 nucleotides are TGTGCCAGCTCACTTGACAGGGGGGGCTACGAGCAGTACTTC. The encoded protein is CASSLDRGGYEQYF.